Below are 26 T cell receptor beta chains sequenced from a single sample in a study of immune heterogeneity within non-small cell lung tumors. Template material comprised bulk tumor genomic DNA at approximately 540 ng per sample. In surgery, several biopsies were collected from each primary tumor at widely spaced sites. Each patient presented with untreated, newly diagnosed non-small cell lung cancer and received curative surgery. It was a multiplex PCR that amplified TCR beta CDR3, with 32 V and 13 J primers. TCRdb analysed the multiplex PCR reads with MiXCR anew, one entry per CDR3 protein. The sample has approximately 21,000 distinct CDR3 sequences; around 28% are singletons. The sample consisted of lung tumor tissue. These receptors were collected from a man aged 40-55 years with non-small cell lung cancer.

Turning to this clonotype: A much larger clone is a single base away; this may be a read error. This chain connects TRBV11-2 to TRBJ1-1; maybe TRBD1 (5 bases). Germline V gene lookup returns CDR1 SGHAT and CDR2 FQNNGV. This CDR3 is built from 15 residues. The CDR3 nucleotides are TGTGCCAGCAGCGCGGTCCAGGGTGGTGTTACTGAAACTTTCTTT. Its translation is CASSAVQGGVTETFF. The full variable domain, with the rest looked up from reference TRBV11-2 and TRBJ1-1, is EAGVAQSPRYKIIEKRQSVAFWCNPISGHATLYWYQQILGQGPKLLIQFQNNGVVDDSQLPKDRFSAERLKGVDSTLKIQPAKLEDSAVYLCASSAVQGGVTETFFGQGTRLTVV.

On this clonotype itself: This may stem from a read error, because a much larger clone lies one nucleotide away. The V and J genes are TRBV5-1 and TRBJ2-3, with 9 bases that match TRBD2. The V and J ends lost 4 bases and 1 base, in that order; junction bases with no gene match: 7. The CDR3 is made up of 16 amino acids. Germline CDR1 is SGHRS and CDR2 is YFSETQ. This chain's CDR3 is CASSLWTSERTDTQYF. As DNA, the CDR3 is TGCGCCAGCAGCCTCTGGACTAGCGAACGCACAGATACGCAGTATTTT.

This clonotype has more than one count but fewer than ten. The chain joins TRBV25-1 to TRBJ2-1; D perhaps matches TRBD2 (5 bases). Germline CDR1 is MGHDK and CDR2 is SYGVNS. Trimming took 3 bases from V and 8 from J, leaving 20 bases between them. The CDR3 has 16 amino acids. CDR3: CASSEGSAEANDEQFF. As DNA, the CDR3 is TGTGCCAGCAGTGAGGGTAGCGCGGAGGCAAACGATGAGCAGTTCTTC.

This clonotype was picked up a small number of times. J is TRBJ1-2 and V is TRBV7-2; TRBD1 is a possible D gene (6 bases). CDR1 and CDR2 from the germline V gene are SGHTA and FQGNSA. The CDR3 has 13 residues. Trimming stripped 2 bases from V and 12 bases from J, with 16 bases between. The CDR3: CASSLWDGGLHTF. CDR3 nucleotide sequence: TGTGCCAGCAGCTTATGGGACGGGGGCTTACACACCTTC.

Concerning this clonotype: It may be a read error: a sequence one base away is much more abundant. This sequence joins TRBV11-2 and TRBJ2-3; 14 nucleotides agree with TRBD2. This CDR3 has 17 residues. Germline lookup yields CDR1 SGHAT and CDR2 FQNNGV. V lost 3 bases to trimming and J lost 3 bases; unmatched junction nucleotides: 5. The CDR3 region is CASSLSGTSGSTDTQYF. Written as DNA, the CDR3 is TGTGCCAGCAGCTTGTCCGGGACTAGCGGGAGTACAGATACGCAGTATTTT.

The chain is built from TRBV11-2 and TRBJ2-5, with D hard to call. The CDR3 sequence is 15 residues long. Trimming took off 8 bases at V and 1 base at J, with 17 bases between the two ends. Germline V gene data show CDR1 as SGHAT and CDR2 as FQNNGV. In DNA form, the CDR3 reads TGTGCCAGCGGCCGAGAGTTCCAGACCCAAGAGACCCAGTACTTC. This codes for CASGREFQTQETQYF.

The sample holds many counts of this clonotype. The chain carries TRBV3-1 and TRBJ2-7; no reliable D call. Trimming took 1 base from V and 0 from J, leaving 7 bases between them. The CDR3 totals 14 residues. Germline V gives CDR1 LGHDT, CDR2 YNNKEL (reference sequence). The CDR3 bases are TGTGCCAGCAGCCAAGTTTTAAGCTCCTACGAGCAGTACTTC. It specifies CASSQVLSSYEQYF.

The chain links TRBV5-4 to TRBJ2-1; 9 nucleotides agree with TRBD2. Germline V gene sequence: CDR1 SGHNT, CDR2 YYREEE (reference sequence). The trim removed 4 bases at V and 7 bases at J, leaving 9 bases unmatched. The CDR3 sequence is 15 residues long. DNA of the CDR3: TGTGCCAGCAGCCGCTGGACTAGCGATTCAAATGAGCAGTTCTTC. Translation: CASSRWTSDSNEQFF.

Notes on this clonotype: A junction boundary mismatches the germline segment, possibly from a read error. The chain carries TRBV27 and TRBJ2-3; the D is unclear. CDR3 length: 14 residues. The V gene's germline CDR1 is MNHEY and CDR2 SMNVEV (reference sequence). The CDR3 protein is CVSSFIGSTDTQYF. CDR3 in DNA: TGTGTCAGCAGTTTCATAGGGAGCACAGATACGCAGTATTTT.

This clonotype was seen a handful of times. A much larger clone differs from this one at a single base, so this may be a read error. The J gene is TRBJ2-7, the V gene TRBV6-1; the D is unclear. Deletions cut 2 bases from V and 2 bases from J, with 10 bases between. This CDR3 is built from 14 residues. In germline, CDR1 is MNHNS, CDR2 SASEGT. CDR3 nucleotides: TGTGCCAGCAGTGAACCGGGTCGAACCTACGAGCAGTACTTC. Translating gives CASSEPGRTYEQYF.

About this clonotype itself: At one boundary the junction diverges from the germline segment, which might be a read error. The chain combines TRBV5-1 with TRBJ1-2, with D hard to call. The V gene's germline CDR1 is SGHRS and CDR2 YFSETQ. This CDR3 contains 14 residues. CDR3 region: CSSSAAGLNYGYTF. In DNA, the CDR3 is TGCTCCAGCAGCGCCGCCGGGTTGAACTATGGCTACACCTTC.

The table lists this clonotype with a few counts. As DNA, the CDR3 is TGTGCCAGCAGCGTAGGATCCCAACTAGCGTCATCCTACAATGAGCAGTTCTTC. This gives the protein CASSVGSQLASSYNEQFF. The V call is TRBV9, the J call TRBJ2-1, with 7 positions matching TRBD2. Germline-derived CDR1 and CDR2 are SGDLS and YYNGEE. This CDR3 is 18 amino acids long. With V trimmed by 0 bases and J by 1 base, 10 bases remained unmatched.

The sample holds a few counts of this clonotype. The chain combines TRBV4-2 with TRBJ2-1; perhaps TRBD2 as D (6 bases). The CDR3 is 17 residues long. With 1 base removed from V and 0 bases from J, the gap between germline ends came to 13 bases. Germline V CDR1 and CDR2: LGHNA, YNFKEQ. The CDR3 DNA sequence: TGTGCCAGCAGCCAAGTCGCTAGCGAGAGCTCCTACAATGAGCAGTTCTTC. Its translation is CASSQVASESSYNEQFF.

This clonotype was seen more than once but under ten times. The V call is TRBV18, the J call TRBJ1-2; the match to TRBD1 covers 8 bases. The germline V gene encodes CDR1 KGHSH and CDR2 LQKENI. The CDR3 covers 15 residues. J was trimmed by 5 bases and V by 3 bases; bases with no gene match: 8. DNA of the CDR3: TGTGCCAGCTCACCCGGACAGGGTGGGGTTTATGGCTACACCTTC. As protein: CASSPGQGGVYGYTF.

This clonotype was picked up a small number of times. The chain couples TRBV14 to TRBJ1-3; D uncertain. The CDR3 spans 19 residues. Germline V gene sequence: CDR1 SGHDN, CDR2 FVKESK. The V gene lost 2 bases and the J gene lost 0 bases, with 20 bases spanning the gap. For the CDR3, the DNA is TGTGCCAGCAGCCAATGGATCGCTCCCCGGGCAAACTCTGGAAACACCATATATTTT. As protein: CASSQWIAPRANSGNTIYF.

This clonotype was detected many times. J is TRBJ2-7 and V is TRBV5-1; the D is unclear. The CDR3 covers 14 residues. V lost 0 bases to trimming and J lost 5 bases, with 12 bases between them. Germline V lookup: CDR1 SGHRS, CDR2 YFSETQ. The CDR3 is CASSLAVSGHEQYF. CDR3 in DNA: TGCGCCAGCAGCTTGGCGGTTTCGGGTCACGAGCAGTACTTC.

The J gene is TRBJ1-2, the V gene TRBV3-1, with D perhaps matching TRBD1 (6 bases). The V end was cut by 4 bases, the J end by 8 bases, with 23 bases between. There are 16 residues in the CDR3. Germline CDR1 is LGHDT and CDR2 is YNNKEL (reference sequence). The CDR3 spells CASSRGTLTTKEGYTF. CDR3 nucleotides: TGTGCCAGCAGCCGGGGGACACTTACGACTAAGGAGGGCTACACCTTC.

The chain recombines TRBV19 with TRBJ2-5; 9 nucleotides match TRBD2. Germline CDR1 LNHDA, CDR2 SQIVND (reference sequence). Trimming at V came to 3 bases and at J to 6 bases, leaving 8 bases not matched to a gene. This CDR3 is 15 amino acids long. CDR3: CASSMGAGGVQTQYF. The CDR3 DNA sequence: TGTGCCAGTAGTATGGGGGCGGGAGGGGTCCAGACCCAGTACTTC.

This sequence joins TRBV9 and TRBJ2-1; D gene unclear. Trimming pared 0 bases from V and 10 bases from J, leaving 11 bases between. The CDR3 consists of 13 residues. From germline, CDR1 is SGDLS and CDR2 YYNGEE. CDR3 sequence (DNA): TGTGCCAGCAGCGTAGGAAGTCACCCCGAGCAGTTCTTC. Protein sequence: CASSVGSHPEQFF.

This clonotype was counted at least ten times. J is TRBJ2-2 and V is TRBV6-1; perhaps TRBD2 as D (5 bases). V was cut by 8 bases and J by 6 bases, with 16 bases left in between. Germline values: CDR1 MNHNS, CDR2 SASEGT. The CDR3 spans 14 residues. The CDR3 region is CASFLDYPPGELFF. CDR3 coding DNA: TGTGCCAGCTTTCTAGACTACCCTCCCGGGGAGCTGTTTTTT.

A few counts support this clonotype. The rearrangement uses TRBV6-1 and TRBJ2-7; TRBD1 aligns across 9 bases. V was clipped by 4 bases and J by 4 bases; unmatched bases: 11. The length of the CDR3 is 16 residues. Germline V gene data show CDR1 as MNHNS and CDR2 as SASEGT. The CDR3: CASSVSGTGGTYEQYF. The CDR3 nucleotides read TGTGCCAGCAGTGTTAGTGGTACAGGGGGCACTTACGAGCAGTACTTC.

The sample holds a few counts of this clonotype. The chain is built from TRBV29-1 and TRBJ1-5, with 9 positions matching TRBD1. Germline V lookup: CDR1 SQVTM, CDR2 ANQGSEA. The CDR3 spans 13 residues. The ends lost 6 bases at V and 1 base at J; junction bases unmatched: 1. Here the CDR3 DNA reads TGCAGCGTAGGACAGGGGAGCAATCAGCCCCAGCATTTT. Protein: CSVGQGSNQPQHF.

As concerns this clonotype: A read error may explain this, as a much larger clone is one base away. The chain combines TRBV6-9 with TRBJ2-1, with a possible D match to TRBD1 (6 bases). CDR1 is MNHGY, CDR2 SVAAGI, per germline. The CDR3 is 16 residues long. Trimming took 4 bases from V and 3 from J, leaving 16 bases between them. DNA of the CDR3: TGTGCCAGCAGTTCTGTCCGGGACATCGACTACAATGAGCAGTTCTTC. Protein sequence: CASSSVRDIDYNEQFF.

This clonotype counts as medium-sized (0.01 to 0.1%). The chain is built from TRBV27 and TRBJ2-1; 8 bases map to TRBD2. Per the germline V gene, CDR1 is MNHEY and CDR2 is SMNVEV (reference sequence). V lost 3 bases, J lost 3 bases, and 4 bases stayed unmatched. This CDR3 has 15 amino acids. The CDR3: CASSFSREDYNEQFF. The CDR3 region has the DNA TGTGCCAGCAGTTTCTCGCGGGAGGACTACAATGAGCAGTTCTTC.

This clonotype was seen ten or more times. V gene TRBV30 combines with J gene TRBJ2-1, with D unclear. The CDR3 length is 12 residues. The V end lost 3 bases, the J end lost 8 bases, and 11 bases lay between the germline ends. From germline, CDR1 is GTSNPN and CDR2 SVGIG (reference sequence). Here the CDR3 DNA reads TGTGCCTGGAGCCCTCTCGACTATGAGCAGTTCTTC. Amino acid sequence: CAWSPLDYEQFF.

Regarding this clonotype: One base away lies a much larger clone, so this may be a sequencing read error. The rearrangement joins TRBV6-2 or TRBV6-3 to TRBJ2-7, with 8 positions matching TRBD2. This CDR3 comprises 16 residues. CDR1 is MNHEY and CDR2 is SVGEGT in the germline V gene. Trimming took 6 bases from V and 7 from J; bases not matched to a gene: 17. In nucleotides, the CDR3 is TGTGCCAGCAGGGTAGCGGGGCAGGGAATCGTGGGTGAGCAGTACTTC. Protein: CASRVAGQGIVGEQYF.